This is a list of T cell receptor beta chains from one sample in a study of cytomegalovirus exposure and HLA in healthy donors. The protocol was immunoSEQ multiplex PCR, while the TCRdb copy is restricted to in-frame clones and leaves out a portion. Of 120,000 to 150,000 clones listed, roughly three quarters are singletons. What was sequenced was PBMCs. The receptors derive from a woman between 40 and 55 years old in good health and CMV-seropositive. The CDR3 runs from the conserved cysteine through the conserved F or W. Each record gives: clone size, J gene, D gene, V gene, CDR3 protein, CDR3 DNA. D genes are given only for firm matches. Clone size is not always given. Where it is, it says once, few, many or a class for expanded clones.

clone_size: .
j_call: TRBJ1-2
d_call: TRBD1
v_call: TRBV6-1
cdr3_aa: CATQQGAWVYGYTF
cdr3_nt: TGTGCCACCCAACAGGGGGCATGGGTCTATGGCTACACCTTC

clone_size: .
j_call: TRBJ2-3
d_call: .
v_call: TRBV2
cdr3_aa: CATQGRGDTQYF
cdr3_nt: TGTGCCACCCAGGGGAGGGGAGATACGCAGTATTTT

clone_size: .
j_call: TRBJ1-1
d_call: .
v_call: TRBV4-2
cdr3_aa: CASSQESVTGEAFF
cdr3_nt: TGTGCCAGCAGCCAAGAATCCGTGACAGGTGAAGCTTTCTTT

clone_size: .
j_call: TRBJ1-1
d_call: .
v_call: TRBV5-1
cdr3_aa: CASSMSTGLGTEAFF
cdr3_nt: TGCGCCAGCAGCATGTCGACAGGTTTGGGCACTGAAGCTTTCTTT

clone_size: .
j_call: TRBJ2-1
d_call: TRBD1
v_call: TRBV2
cdr3_aa: CASRQGQGGYNEQFF
cdr3_nt: TGTGCCAGCAGACAGGGACAGGGGGGTTACAATGAGCAGTTCTTC

clone_size: .
j_call: TRBJ2-3
d_call: TRBD2
v_call: TRBV10-3
cdr3_aa: CAAKRGGSTDTQYF
cdr3_nt: TGTGCCGCAAAGCGGGGGGGCAGCACAGATACGCAGTATTTT

clone_size: .
j_call: TRBJ2-1
d_call: TRBD1
v_call: TRBV28
cdr3_aa: CASSSRDRANNEQFF
cdr3_nt: TGTGCCAGCAGTTCACGGGACAGGGCTAACAATGAGCAGTTCTTC

clone_size: .
j_call: TRBJ1-4
d_call: .
v_call: TRBV2
cdr3_aa: CASFGGNEKLFF
cdr3_nt: TGTGCCAGCTTCGGCGGTAATGAAAAACTGTTTTTT

clone_size: .
j_call: TRBJ1-1
d_call: TRBD1
v_call: TRBV2
cdr3_aa: CASSDRGHGTEAFF
cdr3_nt: TGTGCCAGCAGTGACAGGGGGCATGGCACTGAAGCTTTCTTT

clone_size: .
j_call: TRBJ1-2
d_call: TRBD1
v_call: TRBV28
cdr3_aa: CASSFPVGQDYGYTF
cdr3_nt: TGTGCCAGCAGTTTCCCGGTAGGACAGGACTATGGCTACACCTTC

clone_size: .
j_call: TRBJ2-5
d_call: TRBD1
v_call: TRBV5-1
cdr3_aa: CASSSQGAQETQYF
cdr3_nt: TGCGCCAGCAGCTCCCAGGGGGCACAAGAGACCCAGTACTTC

clone_size: once
j_call: TRBJ1-6
d_call: .
v_call: TRBV4-1
cdr3_aa: CASSQLQSSYNSPLHF
cdr3_nt: TGCGCCAGCAGCCAGTTACAAAGCTCCTATAATTCACCCCTCCACTTT

clone_size: .
j_call: TRBJ2-2
d_call: .
v_call: TRBV4-2
cdr3_aa: CASSQGVSTGELFF
cdr3_nt: TGTGCCAGCAGCCAAGGTGTTAGCACCGGGGAGCTGTTTTTT

clone_size: .
j_call: TRBJ1-1
d_call: .
v_call: TRBV6-5
cdr3_aa: CASSSSGRMNTEAFF
cdr3_nt: TGTGCCAGCAGTTCCTCAGGGAGGATGAACACTGAAGCTTTCTTT

clone_size: .
j_call: TRBJ2-3
d_call: TRBD2
v_call: TRBV19
cdr3_aa: CASSILRSGAFSSTDTQYF
cdr3_nt: TGTGCCAGTAGTATCCTCCGTAGCGGGGCCTTTTCTAGCACAGATACGCAGTATTTT

clone_size: few
j_call: TRBJ1-1
d_call: TRBD1
v_call: TRBV2
cdr3_aa: CASRETGGTEAFF
cdr3_nt: TGTGCCAGCAGAGAGACAGGGGGAACTGAAGCTTTCTTT

clone_size: .
j_call: TRBJ1-4
d_call: .
v_call: TRBV6-6
cdr3_aa: CASSPGPWGDEKLFF
cdr3_nt: TGTGCCAGCAGTCCCGGACCCTGGGGGGATGAAAAACTGTTTTTT

clone_size: .
j_call: TRBJ2-7
d_call: TRBD2
v_call: TRBV15
cdr3_aa: CATSRFRLASGGPISYEQYF
cdr3_nt: TGTGCCACCAGCAGATTTAGGTTGGCTAGCGGGGGGCCTATCTCCTACGAGCAGTACTTC

clone_size: .
j_call: TRBJ1-6
d_call: .
v_call: TRBV5-5
cdr3_aa: CASSLAFGNSPLHF
cdr3_nt: TGTGCCAGCAGCTTGGCTTTCGGTAATTCACCCCTCCACTTT

clone_size: .
j_call: TRBJ1-2
d_call: .
v_call: TRBV2
cdr3_aa: CASRNQRGYTF
cdr3_nt: TGTGCCAGCAGAAACCAGCGAGGCTACACCTTC

clone_size: .
j_call: TRBJ1-2
d_call: .
v_call: TRBV28
cdr3_aa: CASSQTTGSGYTF
cdr3_nt: TGTGCCAGCAGTCAGACTACAGGGAGCGGCTACACCTTC

clone_size: few
j_call: TRBJ2-7
d_call: .
v_call: TRBV20-1
cdr3_aa: CSAGPYEQYF
cdr3_nt: TGCAGTGCTGGGCCCTACGAGCAGTACTTC

clone_size: .
j_call: TRBJ2-7
d_call: TRBD2
v_call: TRBV5-6
cdr3_aa: CASSFYASGDYEQYF
cdr3_nt: TGTGCCAGCAGCTTCTACGCTAGCGGGGACTACGAGCAGTACTTC

clone_size: .
j_call: TRBJ1-2
d_call: TRBD1
v_call: TRBV6-5
cdr3_aa: CASSTRQGANYGYTF
cdr3_nt: TGTGCCAGCAGTACCAGACAGGGGGCTAACTATGGCTACACCTTC

clone_size: .
j_call: TRBJ2-7
d_call: .
v_call: TRBV6-5
cdr3_aa: CASSDGGAYEQYF
cdr3_nt: TGTGCCAGCAGTGACGGCGGGGCCTACGAGCAGTACTTC

clone_size: .
j_call: TRBJ2-6
d_call: .
v_call: TRBV9
cdr3_aa: CASSAAPQGSGANVLTF
cdr3_nt: TGTGCCAGCAGCGCCGCCCCACAGGGTTCTGGGGCCAACGTCCTGACTTTC

clone_size: .
j_call: TRBJ2-2
d_call: TRBD1
v_call: TRBV7-3
cdr3_aa: CASSLDRTGINTGELFF
cdr3_nt: TGTGCCAGCAGCTTAGACAGGACAGGGATAAACACCGGGGAGCTGTTTTTT

clone_size: .
j_call: TRBJ2-5
d_call: .
v_call: TRBV5-1
cdr3_aa: CASSLAGRGGTQYF
cdr3_nt: TGCGCCAGCAGCTTGGCCGGAAGAGGGGGGACCCAGTACTTC

clone_size: .
j_call: TRBJ2-7
d_call: TRBD1
v_call: TRBV27
cdr3_aa: CASSRTGFSYEQYF
cdr3_nt: TGTGCCAGCAGTCGGACAGGCTTCTCCTACGAGCAGTACTTC